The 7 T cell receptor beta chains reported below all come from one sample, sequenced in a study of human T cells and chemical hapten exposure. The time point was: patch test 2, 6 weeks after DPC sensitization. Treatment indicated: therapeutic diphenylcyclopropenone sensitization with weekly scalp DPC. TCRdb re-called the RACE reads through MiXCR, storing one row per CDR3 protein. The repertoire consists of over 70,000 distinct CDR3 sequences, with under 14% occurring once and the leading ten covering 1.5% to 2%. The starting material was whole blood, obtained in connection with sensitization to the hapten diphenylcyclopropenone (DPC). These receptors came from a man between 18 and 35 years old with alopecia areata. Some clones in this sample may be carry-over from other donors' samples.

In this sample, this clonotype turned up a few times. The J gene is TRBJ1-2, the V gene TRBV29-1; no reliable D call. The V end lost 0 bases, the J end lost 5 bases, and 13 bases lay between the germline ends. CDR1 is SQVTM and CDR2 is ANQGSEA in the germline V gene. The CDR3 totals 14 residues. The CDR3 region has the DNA TGCAGCGTTGAAGAAGAGGAAGACGGATATGGCTACACCTTC. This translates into CSVEEEEDGYGYTF.

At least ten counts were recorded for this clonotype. The DNA of the CDR3 is TGTGCCAGCAGCTTAATATCCCAAGAGACCCAGTACTTC. Translating gives CASSLISQETQYF. The rearrangement joins TRBV7-8 to TRBJ2-5; D gene unclear. V dropped 2 bases and J dropped 1 base, with 5 bases sitting between them. This CDR3 has 13 amino acids. Germline loops: CDR1 SGHVS, CDR2 FQNEAQ.

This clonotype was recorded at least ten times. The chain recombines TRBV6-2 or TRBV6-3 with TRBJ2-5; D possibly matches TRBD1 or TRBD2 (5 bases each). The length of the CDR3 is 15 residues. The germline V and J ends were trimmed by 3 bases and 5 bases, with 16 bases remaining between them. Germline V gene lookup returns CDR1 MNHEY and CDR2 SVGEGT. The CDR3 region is CASSYPVDRGETQYF. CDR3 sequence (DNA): TGTGCCAGCAGTTATCCCGTTGACAGAGGGGAGACCCAGTACTTC.

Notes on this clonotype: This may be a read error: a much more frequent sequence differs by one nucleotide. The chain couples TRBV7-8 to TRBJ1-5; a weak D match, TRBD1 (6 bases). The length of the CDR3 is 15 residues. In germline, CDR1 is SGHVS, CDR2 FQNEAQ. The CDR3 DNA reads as TGTGCCAGCAGCCGGGGGGCCGGTAGCAATCAGTCCCAGCATTTT. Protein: CASSRGAGSNQSQHF.

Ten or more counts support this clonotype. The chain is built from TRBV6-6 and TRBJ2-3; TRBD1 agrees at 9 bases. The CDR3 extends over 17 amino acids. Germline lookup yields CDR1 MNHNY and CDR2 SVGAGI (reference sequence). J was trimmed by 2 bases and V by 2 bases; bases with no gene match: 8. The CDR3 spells CASSYPTGGTFTDTQYF. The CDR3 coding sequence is TGTGCCAGCAGTTACCCGACAGGGGGGACGTTCACAGATACGCAGTATTTT.

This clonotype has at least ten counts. This chain's CDR3 is CASSEAYIWGSDTQYF. In DNA form, the CDR3 reads TGTGCCAGCAGTGAGGCCTATATTTGGGGTTCGGATACGCAGTATTTT. The rearrangement joins TRBV2 to TRBJ2-3; no clear D. Germline V lookup: CDR1 SNHLY, CDR2 FYNNEI. The V end lost 3 bases, the J end lost 6 bases, and 19 bases lay between the germline ends. CDR3 length: 16 amino acids. Full variable domain (outside the CDR3, taken from reference TRBV2 and TRBJ2-3): EPEVTQTPSHQVTQMGQEVILRCVPISNHLYFYWYRQILGQKVEFLVSFYNNEISEKSEIFDDQFSVERPDGSNFTLKIRSTKLEDSAMYFCASSEAYIWGSDTQYFGPGTRLTVL.

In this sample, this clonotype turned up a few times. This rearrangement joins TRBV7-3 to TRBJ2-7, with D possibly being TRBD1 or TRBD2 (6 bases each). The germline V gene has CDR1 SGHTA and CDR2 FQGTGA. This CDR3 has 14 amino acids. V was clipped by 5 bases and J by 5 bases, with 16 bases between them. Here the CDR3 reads CASSLRGGIDEQYF. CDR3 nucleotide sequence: TGTGCCAGCAGCCTCAGGGGAGGAATCGACGAGCAGTACTTC.